Listed here is a single TCR beta chain. Its antigen is still unknown. No clone much larger than this one lies a single base away; base qualities are absent. Reading the germline V gene gives CDR1 SGHDT and CDR2 YYEEEE. Trimming at the junction amounts to 9 bases on V and 1 base on J, and the germline ends lie 20 bases apart. The CDR3 goes from the cysteine to the phenylalanine over 16 residues. Kept here is only the CDR3 DNA, which spans 48 bases and is read in frame from base 1. The sample is drawn from a study of cytomegalovirus exposure and HLA in healthy donors (dated by TCRdb to between 2016 and 2019). With regard to the full study: An earlier analysis of some 600 of the donors reported 276 Gb of sequence data and around 120 million unique TCR beta sequences obtained from roughly 170 million T cells. An early release covering about 600 HLA-typed donors comprised about 300 gigabases of sequencing data and around 86 million unique TCR sequences. Of the roughly 400 genotyped donors, roughly 80% fell in the genetic ancestry cluster associated with self-reported Caucasian donors. The aim of the study was to test whether cataloging public T cell receptors could identify signatures of past pathogen exposure. The study profiled the T cell repertoires of about 640 subjects by immunosequencing and related them to cytomegalovirus serostatus. A separate validation cohort of about 110 different subjects was used in addition to the approximately 700-subject first cohort. To predict cytomegalovirus infection status, the study combined high-throughput TCR immunosequencing, statistical association of individual TCRs with disease status, and machine learning. A later analysis re-examined previously published TCR beta repertoires from just over 650 donors and added high-resolution HLA genotyping to investigate patterns of TCR occurrence. Rather than using new phenotypic data, the later analysis identified candidate immune exposures from TCR beta sequences and from how often those sequences occurred across donors. An earlier analysis of some 500 of the donors applied high-throughput TCR beta sequencing to assess whether each TCR beta V gene segment acted as functional or pseudogenic. Donor age, sex, ethnicity and CMV serostatus were compiled alongside the repertoire data. A later genetic analysis took genome-wide SNP genotypes for about 55% of the 666 donors and used that subset as a discovery cohort. Every discovery cohort repertoire had been produced on one sequencing platform. Class I and class II HLA loci were covered by the typing at four-digit resolution. Typing coverage differed by locus: A, B, C, DRB1 and DQB1 were typed in about 620-640 donors, DQA1 in about 500, DPA1 in some 600, and DPB1 in just under 490. Because of strong linkage in the cohort, roughly 5 DR-DQ haplotypes were treated as single units for association and clustering. Among 398 genotyped donors of the cohort, an average of around 250,000 unique TCR beta nucleotide sequences was sequenced per donor, of which about 18% were non-productive. The study at large found these results: Strong co-occurrence of HLA alleles, especially DR and DQ, made assigning TCR associations to individual alleles difficult. In a later analysis, TCR association rates were found to vary across HLA loci, with the most associated TCRs seen for DRB1 alleles and the fewest for HLA-C alleles. A total of about 150 TCR beta chains were listed by the study as associated with cytomegalovirus. Compared with equally common non-associated chains, HLA-associated TCR beta chains in a later analysis were more clonally expanded and had lower generation probabilities. Because the 87-base-pair reads could not distinguish some IMGT-functional V segments, including TRBV6-2 and TRBV6-3, those segments were excluded. Most TCR sequences were observed very rarely across donors, whereas some public TCRs were present in many individuals. In a later analysis, more than 15,000 TCR beta sequences were associated with specific HLA alleles at a false discovery rate of 0.05. In a later analysis, several top co-occurrence clusters were reported to appear linked to parvovirus B19, influenza, CMV and Epstein-Barr virus. Because counts were too low, seventeen rarely observed V segments, including chromosome 9 orphons, were excluded from the earlier analysis of several hundred of the donors. In this cohort, only TCR beta chains were sequenced, and detectable features were limited by the absence of alpha or paired-chain data. Presence/absence analyses assumed roughly uniform sequencing depth across donors, an assumption that may not hold. The authors suggested that the approach could potentially be generalized to other disease states and immunological phenotypes. Correlated functional status among segregating V segments might reflect linkage disequilibrium, but an unknown experimental factor could not be ruled out. Because HLA typing was missing for some donors at each locus, association tests included only the typed subset. Immune exposure information for the cohort was limited to CMV serostatus. A later analysis found that most CMV-associated TCR beta chains appeared HLA-restricted, with HLA associations seemingly driven largely by CMV exposure. A further reported finding was that TCR beta sequences accurately predicted the HLA-A and HLA-B alleles for most subjects in the first cohort. In both the original and validation cohorts, the classifier was reported to diagnose cytomegalovirus status with high specificity and sensitivity. A later genetic analysis associated a missense DCLRE1C variant with V-gene and J-gene trimming of TCR beta chains, and an independent cohort replicated the association. In vitro tests confirmed that a few of the cytomegalovirus-associated TCR beta chains recognize cytomegalovirus antigens. In a later genetic analysis, fewer N-insertions in productive TCRs were reported among donors in an Asian-associated ancestry cluster than the approximately 670-donor mean. A group of highly shared sequence variants was considered likely to be a technical artifact of the sequencing pipeline. Broadly in line with IMGT annotations, most TCR beta V segments showed up in productive rearrangements about 87% or about 30% of the time in an earlier analysis of some 590 of the donors.

The cohort consisted of hundreds of healthy bone marrow donors. At the time of sampling, every cohort member was nominally healthy, though immune exposures that went unrecorded were likely present. The donor was CMV seropositive and belonged to the group of some 290 seropositive cohort members. Each donor provided a peripheral blood sample, and peripheral blood mononuclear cells were used for TCR beta sequencing. Genomic DNA extraction from the blood cell samples was performed with the Qiagen DNeasy Blood Extraction Kit. Library construction relied on the immunoSEQ multiplex PCR assay. For the multiplex PCR, a mixture combining 60 forward primers for TCR Vbeta segments and 13 reverse primers for TCR Jbeta segments was used. The CDR3 region of rearranged TCR beta genes was amplified from genomic DNA with a multiplex PCR assay. The amplified TCR beta libraries were sequenced on the Illumina HiSeq System as 87-base-pair reads. From the authors' description of their analysis: A later analysis counted about 80 million unique TCR beta chains across the 690 or so repertoires, and 9 million to 14 million of these chains were shared by at least two donors. Raw reads were error-corrected and collapsed into unique sequences by a nearest-neighbor algorithm in which closely related sequences were merged to remove PCR and sequencing errors. To assign V, D and J gene segments, CDR3 sequences were aligned to IMGT reference sequences. For a sequence to be retained, a match of at least six nucleotides was required to both a V gene segment and a J gene segment. A rearrangement was called productive if the CDR3 had no stop codons and remained in frame with V and J, and every other rearrangement was called non-productive. CDR3 was defined according to IMGT convention as the region running from the second conserved V-encoded cysteine to the conserved J-encoded phenylalanine. The earlier analysis of some 540 of the donors excluded any sequence lacking an unambiguous match to a single V gene segment. An earlier analysis of some 500 of the donors classified V segments as functional when productive rearrangements were above 56.7% and as segregating when the standard deviation between donors was above 5%. A statistical classification framework was built for diagnosing cytomegalovirus status from the catalog of TCR beta chain sequences. In a later analysis, V and J genes were assigned by comparing TCR nucleotide sequences against IMGT/GENE-DB human TR gene sequences. Using the TCRdist pipeline, a later analysis assigned CDR3 sequences along with most-parsimonious VDJ recombination scenarios. In a later analysis, each TCR beta chain was defined by its CDR3 amino acid sequence together with its V-gene family, and reads lacking a unique V-gene family were excluded. To address suspected cross-contamination and a sequencing artifact, a later analysis removed several hundred highly shared, low-generation-probability nucleotide sequences. A later analysis calculated a clonal expansion index for each public chain from normalized within-repertoire ranks of inferred template counts. A later analysis computed generation probabilities with a VDJ recombination model fitted to out-of-frame rearrangements, and checked the results against IGoR. Hypergeometric tests were used in a later analysis to score TCR-TCR, TCR-HLA and TCR-CMV co-occurrence, with a repertoire-size bias correction applied to the TCR pairs. In a later analysis, false discovery rates were estimated by permuting HLA or CMV assignments 20 times. In a later analysis, co-occurring TCRs were grouped with DBSCAN, and TCRdist sequence similarity was added when clustering was performed within HLA-allele-positive subsets. Repertoires with fewer than 30,000 or more than 120,000 public chains were left out of co-occurrence clustering, as were roughly five repertoires with anomalous nucleotide sharing. TCRdb's version of the immuneACCESS table is confined to in-frame rearrangements and falls short of the full clone set. An unresolved V gene accounts for under half of the shortfall where checked; the remainder is of unknown origin. The DNA was the basis for D and trimming; V, J and clone size are from that table. In this sample the table shows around 200,000 clones, under 80% of which occur a single time. Approximately 4.8% of the sample belongs to the ten largest clones.

Material for sequencing was PBMCs. The sequence is built from TRBV5-6 and TRBJ1-5; a weak D assignment points to TRBD1 (5 bases agree). This TCR derives from a man aged 25 to 40 in good health and CMV-seropositive. This receptor has the CDR3 CATSFMGGGSNQPQHF. The nucleotides are TGTGCCACATCCTTTATGGGGGGAGGGAGCAATCAGCCCCAGCATTTT.